The 15 T cell receptor beta chains below were found in one sample sequenced in a study of cytomegalovirus exposure and HLA in healthy donors. Use of 60 Vbeta and 13 Jbeta primers characterized the PCR. Clones were sequenced by immunoSEQ multiplex PCR, and TCRdb holds only the in-frame ones, with some missing. This sample has approximately 140,000 clones, with roughly 66% found just once. Sequenced input: PBMCs. These receptors were obtained from a woman between 18 and 29 years old in good health and CMV-seronegative.

V usage is TRBV30 and J usage is TRBJ2-5; 8 bases agree with TRBD2. The CDR3 sequence is 16 residues long. Germline CDR1 GTSNPN, CDR2 SVGIG (reference sequence). V lost 0 bases and J lost 3; bases outside the gene matches: 9. For the CDR3, the DNA is TGTGCCTGGAGTGTTGGACTAGCTTTTTTCAAAGAGACCCAGTACTTC. Encoded protein: CAWSVGLAFFKETQYF.

The chain is built from TRBV6-5 and TRBJ1-2, with 9 positions matching TRBD1. Germline V gives CDR1 MNHEY, CDR2 SVGAGI. The J segment lost 8 bases and the V segment lost 0 bases, leaving 4 bases of the junction unmatched. The CDR3 sequence is 14 residues long. The CDR3 is CASSYSGTGNGYTF. In DNA, the CDR3 is TGTGCCAGCAGTTACTCCGGGACAGGGAACGGCTACACCTTC.

This clone was counted a single time. The chain couples TRBV9 to TRBJ1-1, with 7 bases aligning to TRBD1. The V gene end was trimmed by 3 bases and the J gene end by 13 bases; junction bases not matched to a gene: 6. Germline V gene lookup returns CDR1 SGDLS and CDR2 YYNGEE. The CDR3 has 11 amino acids. This CDR3 reads CASSDQGGVFF. As DNA, the CDR3 is TGTGCCAGCAGCGACCAGGGGGGAGTTTTCTTT.

V usage is TRBV5-4 and J usage is TRBJ2-7; 9 nucleotides match TRBD1. The CDR3 length is 15 residues. The J segment lost 4 bases and the V segment lost 0 bases, leaving 5 bases of the junction unmatched. Per germline, CDR1 SGHNT and CDR2 YYREEE (reference sequence). CDR3 sequence (DNA): TGTGCCAGCAGCTTGGGTGGGACAGGGCGTTACGAGCAGTACTTC. It translates to CASSLGGTGRYEQYF.

The count of this clone is one. This chain connects TRBV4-3 to TRBJ1-2; D is ambiguous. CDR1 is LGHNA and CDR2 is YSLEER in the germline V gene. CDR3 length: 15 amino acids. Trimming removed 0 bases from V and 2 bases from J, with 10 bases in between. As DNA, the CDR3 is TGCGCCAGCAGCCAAGATCCCCAGGCGAACTATGGCTACACCTTC. Translating it yields CASSQDPQANYGYTF.

The chain couples TRBV27 to TRBJ1-1; 8 bases agree with TRBD1. The junction had 6 bases not matched to a gene; V was cut back by 4 bases and J by 5 bases. CDR1 and CDR2 (germline): MNHEY, SMNVEV (reference sequence). This CDR3 comprises 14 residues. This CDR3 is CASSYDRGRTEAFF. Here the CDR3 DNA reads TGTGCCAGCAGTTACGACAGGGGTCGTACTGAAGCTTTCTTT.

The chain uses TRBV9 and TRBJ2-2; a weak D match, TRBD2 (6 bases). Trimming left V 2 bases short and J 0 bases short, with 8 bases between. The CDR3 sequence is 15 residues long. CDR1 and CDR2 from the germline V gene are SGDLS and YYNGEE. As DNA, the CDR3 is TGTGCCAGCAGCGTTGGAGGGGCGAACACCGGGGAGCTGTTTTTT. As protein: CASSVGGANTGELFF.

This chain links TRBV6-5 with TRBJ1-1; D is undetermined. This CDR3 is built from 13 residues. V lost 4 bases, J lost 4 bases, and 10 bases lay in between. Per the germline V gene, CDR1 is MNHEY and CDR2 is SVGAGI. The CDR3 is CASSSPGSTEAFF. CDR3 nucleotides: TGTGCCAGCAGTTCGCCGGGGAGCACTGAAGCTTTCTTT.

This chain connects TRBV5-4 to TRBJ1-2; 11 positions agree with TRBD1. J lost 0 bases, V lost 1 base, and 11 bases had no gene match. The CDR3 consists of 19 residues. The germline V gene encodes CDR1 SGHNT and CDR2 YYREEE (reference sequence). CDR3 region: CASSLWSRTGGDSNYGYTF. CDR3 sequence (DNA): TGTGCCAGCAGCTTGTGGAGTCGGACAGGGGGCGACTCTAACTATGGCTACACCTTC. Full variable domain (rest looked up from reference TRBV5-4 and TRBJ1-2): ETGVTQSPTHLIKTRGQQVTLRCSSQSGHNTVSWYQQALGQGPQFIFQYYREEENGRGNFPPRFSGLQFPNYSSELNVNALELDDSALYLCASSLWSRTGGDSNYGYTFGSGTRLTVV.

This clone showed up just once. The CDR3 loop is CASSFRQGARNGYTF. The DNA of the CDR3 is TGTGCCAGCAGCTTTAGACAGGGGGCGCGTAATGGCTACACCTTC. The chain employs TRBV7-2 and TRBJ1-2; 10 nucleotides match TRBD1. This CDR3 comprises 15 residues. Germline CDR1 SGHTA, CDR2 FQGNSA. Trimming cost V 3 bases and J 6 bases; bases outside gene matches: 7.

The rearrangement joins TRBV7-6 to TRBJ1-1; possible D gene TRBD1, 6 bases. This CDR3 has 12 amino acids. Trimming took 7 bases from V and 4 from J, leaving 10 bases between them. Germline values: CDR1 SGHVS, CDR2 FNYEAQ. CDR3 bases: TGTGCCAGCAAAAGCAGGGGCACTGAAGCTTTCTTT. Translated, it gives CASKSRGTEAFF.

This clone was detected once. Other DNA sequences within the sample encode an identical CDR3. Here the CDR3 reads CASSTRGQTGNTIYF. In DNA form, the CDR3 reads TGTGCCAGCAGCACGCGGGGCCAAACTGGAAACACCATATATTTT. This rearrangement joins TRBV9 to TRBJ1-3; tentative D call: TRBD1 (5 bases). V lost 4 bases and J 2 bases, leaving 13 bases between the germline ends. CDR1 is SGDLS and CDR2 is YYNGEE in the germline V gene. This CDR3 has 15 amino acids.

This clone is a singleton in its sample. The chain carries TRBV19 and TRBJ1-1; D unresolved. Germline CDR1 and CDR2: LNHDA and SQIVND (reference sequence). Trimming took off 5 bases at V and 1 base at J, with 11 bases between the two ends. This CDR3 region has 14 residues. CDR3 sequence: CASSAWSRNTEAFF. The CDR3 nucleotides are TGTGCCAGTAGTGCCTGGTCCAGGAACACTGAAGCTTTCTTT.

The chain employs TRBV7-2 and TRBJ2-5; 8 bases line up with TRBD2. The CDR3 totals 15 residues. CDR1 SGHTA and CDR2 FQGNSA come from the germline V gene. V shed 4 bases, J shed 5 bases, and the junction held 9 bases outside the gene matches. The CDR3 nucleotides are TGTGCCAGCAGCTCCCAAGCGGGAGTCGAGGAGACCCAGTACTTC. Its translation: CASSSQAGVEETQYF.

This rearrangement joins TRBV5-1 to TRBJ1-2; a weak D match, TRBD1 (5 bases). The CDR3 runs to 15 residues. V gave up 1 base and J gave up 2 bases, with 12 bases separating them. CDR1 and CDR2 (germline): SGHRS, YFSETQ. The DNA of the CDR3 is TGCGCCAGCAGCTTGAGTACTGACAGAAACTATGGCTACACCTTC. Amino acids: CASSLSTDRNYGYTF.